This TCR beta chain comes out of a study of CD8 T cells in ankylosing spondylitis. At least ten counts were recorded for this clonotype. Its antigen remains unknown. An end of the junction does not agree with germline; a read error may underlie this. Making the TCR beta libraries involved quantitative 5'-RACE with molecular barcodes. TCRdb itself ran the 5' RACE reads through MiXCR, one entry per CDR3 protein. The sample holds around 540,000 distinct CDR3 sequences, about an eighth seen once. Study-wide findings and caveats: For ankylosing spondylitis blood, a TCR beta motif of several highly homologous variants appeared characteristic.

The CDR3 is made up of 14 amino acids. Germline V gene lookup returns CDR1 SGHRS and CDR2 YFSETQ. The sample taken for sequencing was blood, either unsorted or a sorted T cell fraction (not recorded which). This clonotype was sampled from a male donor with ankylosing spondylitis. The chain links TRBV5-1 to TRBJ2-1; D gene unclear. The CDR3, as DNA: TGTGCCAGCAGCTTAGGCCGCACCTACAATGAGCAGTTCTTC. This sequence encodes CASSLGRTYNEQFF.